This T cell receptor beta chain originates from a study of cytomegalovirus exposure and HLA in healthy donors. Repertoires were generated with immunoSEQ multiplex PCR, while TCRdb's copy carries only in-frame clones and drops some. The sample lists more than 55,000 clones, about 91% occurring once. V was cut by 8 bases and J by 7 bases, with 14 bases left in between. Germline CDR1 is PRHDT and CDR2 is FYEKMQ (reference sequence). The CDR3 has 13 amino acids. Material for sequencing was PBMCs. This sequence joins TRBV13 and TRBJ1-4; D possibly corresponds to TRBD1 (5 bases). The clonotype originates from a woman younger than 30 in good health and CMV-seronegative. The CDR3 here is CASRQGGSEKLFF. The CDR3 DNA reads as TGTGCCAGCCGTCAGGGAGGCAGTGAAAAACTGTTTTTT.